This is a list of T cell receptor beta chains from one sample in a study of cytomegalovirus exposure and HLA in healthy donors. Clones were read by immunoSEQ multiplex PCR, and TCRdb kept only the in-frame ones, dropping some. The table has 150,000 to 200,000 clones, approximately 80% seen once. Sequencing used PBMCs. The origin of the receptors is a woman aged 30 to 39 in good health and CMV-seronegative. CDR3s include the opening cysteine and the closing phenylalanine or tryptophan. D genes are given only for firm matches. Clone sizes are given selectively: once, few, many, or a class where the clone is expanded.

size,D,J,V,CDR3,DNA
few,TRBD1,TRBJ1-2,TRBV30,CAWSRDRKLYGYTF,TGTGCCTGGAGTAGGGACAGAAAGCTCTATGGCTACACCTTC
.,TRBD2,TRBJ2-2,TRBV5-4,CASGTGTSGMPNTGELFF,TGTGCCAGCGGAACGGGGACTAGCGGGATGCCGAACACCGGGGAGCTGTTTTTT
.,.,TRBJ1-4,TRBV4-1,CASSQTTEKLFF,TGCGCCAGCAGCCAAACGACAGAAAAACTGTTTTTT
once,.,TRBJ1-5,TRBV27,CASSLTRGSNQPQHF,TGTGCCAGCAGTTTGACAAGGGGTAGCAATCAGCCCCAGCATTTT
few,TRBD1,TRBJ2-5,TRBV27,CASRLGTEETQYF,TGTGCCAGCAGATTAGGGACAGAAGAGACCCAGTACTTC
.,.,TRBJ1-1,TRBV18,CASSLGQDTEAFF,TGTGCCAGCTCCCTGGGGCAGGACACTGAAGCTTTCTTT
.,.,TRBJ1-2,TRBV9,CASSVVASGGGYTF,TGTGCCAGCAGCGTAGTAGCATCAGGCGGGGGCTACACCTTC
many,.,TRBJ1-3,TRBV4-1,CASSRPGNTIYF,TGCGCCAGCAGCCGGCCGGGAAACACCATATATTTT
few,.,TRBJ2-1,TRBV6-5,CASSLRGEQFF,TGTGCCAGCAGCCTCAGGGGTGAGCAGTTCTTC
few,TRBD1,TRBJ1-4,TRBV2,CASSPRGQKNEKLFF,TGTGCCAGCAGTCCTAGGGGACAGAAAAATGAAAAACTGTTTTTT
.,.,TRBJ2-1,TRBV6-5,CASSYDLGSYNEQFF,TGTGCCAGCAGTTACGATCTCGGCTCCTACAATGAGCAGTTCTTC
.,.,TRBJ2-5,TRBV7-2,CASSLGGGPQETQYF,TGTGCCAGCAGCTTAGGTGGCGGCCCCCAAGAGACCCAGTACTTC
.,TRBD1,TRBJ2-7,TRBV15,CATSRSPGTGVYEQYF,TGTGCCACCAGCAGATCTCCCGGGACAGGGGTCTACGAGCAGTACTTC
.,TRBD1,TRBJ1-1,TRBV19,CASSLDRGLDAGRTEAFF,TGTGCCAGTAGTCTGGACAGGGGGCTCGATGCGGGAAGGACTGAAGCTTTCTTT
.,TRBD2,TRBJ2-5,TRBV27,CASSSPMTSGSFQWETQYF,TGTGCCAGCAGTTCTCCGATGACTAGCGGGAGTTTTCAATGGGAGACCCAGTACTTC
.,.,TRBJ2-5,TRBV18,CASSPRRQETQYF,TGTGCCAGCTCACCACGGCGGCAAGAGACCCAGTACTTC